This T cell receptor beta chain was documented in a study of blood T cell repertoires in COVID-19. Germline V gene data show CDR1 as SGDLS and CDR2 as YYNGEE. The CDR3 consists of 15 residues. Trimming took off 3 bases at V and 2 bases at J, with 14 bases between the two ends. Original methodology: For nucleated cells, counts were estimated from reference gene primer amplification. Sequenced by immunoSEQ multiplex PCR; TCRdb stores in-frame clones only, minus some. Clone size and the V and J calls come from that table; the DNA yielded D and trimming. The data show tens of thousands of clones, about 80% seen once.

The TCR was taken from a woman between 70 and 85 years old with acute or convalescent COVID-19. The chain carries TRBV9 and TRBJ1-1, with D perhaps TRBD1 (6 bases). Sequenced: peripheral blood. The CDR3 sequence: CASSELQGSNTEAFF. The CDR3 DNA reads TGTGCCAGCAGCGAGCTACAGGGTTCTAACACTGAAGCTTTCTTT.